This entry lists 21 T cell receptor beta chains sequenced from one sample in a study of response to subunit inactivated influenza vaccine (dated by TCRdb to 2016 to 2018). The library was built by means of RT-PCR. These reads were obtained on an Illumina HiSeq 2500. TCRdb itself trimmed the public reads at Q25 with fastp, ran MiXCR and retained productive beta chains. Merged by CDR3 protein, the rows form single entries marked with the most common genes and DNA. Counted in this sample were 500,000 to 600,000 distinct CDR3 sequences; approximately 10% of them appeared once. The ten largest clonotypes hold around 10% of the sample. The same data also contributed to another study, on T cells expressing NK-cell markers. Looking at the second paper: TCR beta cDNA libraries were prepared using 5'RACE template switching, which introduced a universal primer site and unique molecular identifiers.

The specimen was PBMCs from blood, collected on the day of vaccination. The receptor source for this set is a man aged 50 or older who received an inactivated influenza vaccine. Donor details come from another sample of the same person, matched by shared clones.

This clonotype was found a few times. The DNA of the CDR3 is TGCAGTGCTAGGATCAGGTACCCGAACACTGAAGCTTTCTTT. It is translated as CSARIRYPNTEAFF. The J gene is TRBJ1-1, the V gene TRBV20-1; D is uncertain. This CDR3 spans 14 amino acids. The V gene's germline CDR1 is DFQATT and CDR2 SNEGSKA (reference sequence). Deletions cut 3 bases from V and 1 base from J, with 12 bases between.

The table lists this clonotype with a few counts. The V gene is TRBV20-1, the J gene TRBJ1-1; unclear D gene. CDR1 is DFQATT and CDR2 is SNEGSKA in the germline V gene (reference sequence). With 3 bases removed from V and 1 base from J, the gap between germline ends came to 9 bases. The CDR3 runs 13 residues. The CDR3 here is CSARVGSNTEAFF. The CDR3 DNA sequence: TGCAGTGCTAGGGTGGGATCGAACACTGAAGCTTTCTTT.

This clonotype was counted between two and nine times. The V and J genes are TRBV20-1 and TRBJ2-5; the D is unclear. The germline V and J ends were trimmed by 5 bases and 2 bases, with 12 bases remaining between them. The CDR3 runs 13 residues. In germline, CDR1 is DFQATT, CDR2 SNEGSKA (reference sequence). In nucleotides, the CDR3 is TGCAGTGCTCGGGCGGCTATACAAGAGACCCAGTACTTC. Translation gives CSARAAIQETQYF.

This clonotype was picked up a small number of times. The rearrangement links TRBV12-3 or TRBV12-4 to TRBJ2-3; 10 nucleotides match TRBD1. V was clipped by 6 bases and J by 6 bases; unmatched bases: 9. The CDR3 runs to 15 residues. The CDR3 reads CASSRWGTGDDTQYF. CDR3 nucleotides: TGTGCCAGCAGCCGCTGGGGGACAGGGGACGATACGCAGTATTTT.

This clonotype has a handful of counts. The rearrangement uses TRBV3-1 and TRBJ2-3, with 11 bases lining up with TRBD2. This CDR3 spans 16 amino acids. Germline V lookup: CDR1 LGHDT, CDR2 YNNKEL (reference sequence). With V trimmed by 5 bases and J by 6 bases, 10 bases remained unmatched. CDR3 sequence: CASSALPSGGQDTQYF. The CDR3 DNA follows: TGTGCCAGCAGCGCACTCCCTAGCGGGGGGCAGGATACGCAGTATTTT.

The rearrangement uses TRBV12-3 or TRBV12-4 and TRBJ2-7; 8 bases map to TRBD2. V lost 3 bases, J lost 2 bases, and 3 bases stayed unmatched. CDR3 length: 14 amino acids. CDR3 in amino acids: CASSFGTRAYEQYF. The CDR3 DNA sequence: TGTGCCAGCAGTTTTGGGACTAGGGCCTACGAGCAGTACTTC.

The chain carries TRBV5-5 and TRBJ2-1, with TRBD2 identical over 11 bases. Trimming removed 0 bases from V and 2 bases from J; junction bases left unmatched: 7. The CDR3 consists of 18 residues. CDR1 and CDR2 from the germline V gene are SGHKS and YYEKEE (reference sequence). The CDR3 DNA reads TGTGCCAGCAGCTTGGCCCTTCTAGCGGGAGGTGCCTACAATGAGCAGTTCTTC. This codes for CASSLALLAGGAYNEQFF.

This clonotype has more than one count but fewer than ten. The gene calls are TRBV12-3 or TRBV12-4 and TRBJ1-1; a weak D match, TRBD1 (5 bases). Trimming took 7 bases from V and 0 from J, leaving 12 bases between them. The CDR3 consists of 14 residues. For the CDR3, the DNA is TGTGCCAGCACCTGGGGGAGTATGAACACTGAAGCTTTCTTT. Residues: CASTWGSMNTEAFF.

The CDR3 bases are TGTGCCAGCAGGGGGATCCCGATCGGGACAGGGTACCCCGGGGAGCTGTTTTTT. This codes for CASRGIPIGTGYPGELFF. The gene calls are TRBV25-1 and TRBJ2-2; 9 positions match TRBD1. CDR3 length: 18 amino acids. The V segment lost 6 bases and the J segment 6 bases; nucleotides outside the gene matches: 17. Per the germline V gene, CDR1 is MGHDK and CDR2 is SYGVNS.

The chain combines TRBV28 with TRBJ2-7; D could derive from TRBD1 or TRBD2 (5 bases each). The germline V gene encodes CDR1 MDHEN and CDR2 SYDVKM. Trimming shortened V by 5 bases and J by 3 bases, and 23 bases separated the two germline ends. The CDR3 has 17 residues. The CDR3 is CASSPPVRDPFRYEQYF. The CDR3 DNA reads TGTGCCAGCAGTCCGCCAGTCCGGGACCCCTTCCGCTACGAGCAGTACTTC.

This clonotype was counted a few times. The gene calls are TRBV7-2 and TRBJ2-7, with TRBD1 matching 8 bases. CDR3 length: 15 residues. V trimming: 2 bases; J trimming: 6 bases; junction bases outside the gene matches: 9. The germline V gene encodes CDR1 SGHTA and CDR2 FQGNSA. The CDR3 nucleotides are TGTGCCAGCAGCTTATTGGTCAGGGGGCCTGGCGAGCAGTACTTC. Protein product: CASSLLVRGPGEQYF.

This clonotype was counted only a few times. CDR3 sequence reads: CASSLSGWGLFF. The CDR3 nucleotides are TGTGCCAGCAGCTTATCGGGGTGGGGGCTGTTTTTT. The rearrangement joins TRBV7-3 to TRBJ2-2, with TRBD2 as a possible D gene (5 bases). Germline V gives CDR1 SGHTA, CDR2 FQGTGA. This CDR3 has 12 residues. The V gene lost 2 bases and the J gene lost 13 bases, with 11 bases spanning the gap.

The chain recombines TRBV12-3 or TRBV12-4 with TRBJ1-3; D uncertain. The CDR3 runs to 14 residues. Trimming shortened V by 5 bases and J by 10 bases, and 18 bases separated the two germline ends. The CDR3 DNA reads TGTGCCAGCAGTATCGCAGCGTTCGAGAGAACCATATATTTT. Translated: CASSIAAFERTIYF.

In its sample, this clonotype was seen a few times. The chain links TRBV12-3 or TRBV12-4 to TRBJ2-2, with D possibly matching TRBD2 (5 bases). Trimming took off 1 base at V and 1 base at J, with 10 bases between the two ends. This CDR3 comprises 16 residues. CDR3 sequence reads: CASSLGLRENTGELFF. As DNA, the CDR3 is TGTGCCAGCAGTTTAGGTTTGAGGGAGAACACCGGGGAGCTGTTTTTT.

The table lists this clonotype with a few counts. CDR3: CASRLSGNPYEQYF. The DNA of the CDR3 is TGTGCCAGCAGGTTAAGCGGGAACCCTTACGAGCAGTACTTC. The rearrangement links TRBV28 to TRBJ2-7; 7 bases match TRBD2. This CDR3 is built from 14 residues. Germline values: CDR1 MDHEN, CDR2 SYDVKM. Losses at the gene ends were 6 bases for V and 4 bases for J; bases not matched to a gene: 9. Full variable domain (missing parts from reference TRBV28 and TRBJ2-7): DVKVTQSSRYLVKRTGEKVFLECVQDMDHENMFWYRQDPGLGLRLIYFSYDVKMKEKGDIPEGYSVSREKKERFSLILESASTNQTSMYLCASRLSGNPYEQYFGPGTRLTVT.

This clonotype was seen only a few times. V gene TRBV21-1 combines with J gene TRBJ2-7; the D call TRBD1 from the table was never checked on the DNA. TRBV21-1 represents a pseudogene. The CDR3 runs 14 residues. The CDR3 DNA reads TGTGCCAGCAGCGCATTCGACAGGGCGGGGGAGCAGTACTTC. Its translation: CASSAFDRAGEQYF.

V is TRBV19 and J is TRBJ2-7; D is possibly TRBD1 (6 bases). V lost 3 bases to trimming and J lost 0 bases, with 9 bases between them. CDR3 size: 14 residues. From germline, CDR1 is LNHDA and CDR2 SQIVND (reference sequence). The CDR3 spells CASSMTGSSYEQYF. CDR3 DNA sequence: TGTGCCAGTAGTATGACAGGATCCTCCTACGAGCAGTACTTC. Variable domain in full (rest from reference TRBV19 and TRBJ2-7): DGGITQSPKYLFRKEGQNVTLSCEQNLNHDAMYWYRQDPGQGLRLIYYSQIVNDFQKGDIAEGYSVSREKKESFPLTVTSAQKNPTAFYLCASSMTGSSYEQYFGPGTRLTVT.

This clonotype was recorded a few times. The J gene is TRBJ2-7, the V gene TRBV6-2 or TRBV6-3; D possibly corresponds to TRBD2 (6 bases). Germline loops: CDR1 MNHEY, CDR2 SVGEGT. There are 14 residues in the CDR3. The V end was cut by 8 bases, the J end by 0 bases, with 14 bases between. The DNA of the CDR3 is TGTGCCAGCGGCGGGACTCCTCTCTCCTACGAGCAGTACTTC. Encoded protein: CASGGTPLSYEQYF.

This clonotype has a handful of counts. V usage is TRBV7-9 and J usage is TRBJ2-4; tentatively, D is TRBD2 (5 bases). This CDR3 is built from 16 residues. The V gene's germline CDR1 is SEHNR and CDR2 FQNEAQ (reference sequence). V lost 5 bases to trimming and J lost 7 bases, with 21 bases between them. CDR3 sequence (DNA): TGTGCCAGCAGCGGCGGGTCCATCAGCGTGGGGAACATTCAGTACTTC. Amino acid sequence: CASSGGSISVGNIQYF.

This clonotype has a handful of counts. V is TRBV7-9 and J is TRBJ2-1, with TRBD2 as a possible D gene (5 bases). Germline V CDR1 and CDR2: SEHNR, FQNEAQ (reference sequence). V lost 1 base, J lost 6 bases, and 10 bases lay in between. The CDR3 has 14 amino acids. This chain's CDR3 is CASSLVPAANEQFF. In DNA, the CDR3 is TGTGCCAGCAGCTTAGTTCCAGCGGCCAATGAGCAGTTCTTC.

This clonotype was seen ten or more times. The chain is built from TRBV5-1 and TRBJ2-5, with TRBD1 as a possible D gene (6 bases). The V end lost 4 bases, the J end lost 4 bases, and 17 bases lay between the germline ends. CDR3 length equals 15 residues. Germline values: CDR1 SGHRS, CDR2 YFSETQ. CDR3 DNA sequence: TGCGCCAGCAGCCCGACAGGTCCCCCAGGAGAGACCCAGTACTTC. It yields the protein CASSPTGPPGETQYF.